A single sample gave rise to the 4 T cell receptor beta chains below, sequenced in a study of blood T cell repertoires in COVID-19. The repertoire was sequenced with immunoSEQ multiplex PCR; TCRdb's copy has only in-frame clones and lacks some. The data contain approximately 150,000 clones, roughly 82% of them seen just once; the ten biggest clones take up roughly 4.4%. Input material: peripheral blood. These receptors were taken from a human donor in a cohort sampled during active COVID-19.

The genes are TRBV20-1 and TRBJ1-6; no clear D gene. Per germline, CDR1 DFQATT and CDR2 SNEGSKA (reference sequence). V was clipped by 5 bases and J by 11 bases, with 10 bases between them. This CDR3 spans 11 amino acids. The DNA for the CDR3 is TGCAGTGCTCCCTACGGTCCACCCCTCCACTTT. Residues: CSAPYGPPLHF.

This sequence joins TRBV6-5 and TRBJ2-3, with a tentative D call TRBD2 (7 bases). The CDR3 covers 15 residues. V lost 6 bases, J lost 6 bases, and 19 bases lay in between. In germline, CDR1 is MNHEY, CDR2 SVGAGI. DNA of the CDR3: TGTGCCAGCAGGGCCTCCGGGAGGAGGGGGGATACGCAGTATTTT. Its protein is CASRASGRRGDTQYF.

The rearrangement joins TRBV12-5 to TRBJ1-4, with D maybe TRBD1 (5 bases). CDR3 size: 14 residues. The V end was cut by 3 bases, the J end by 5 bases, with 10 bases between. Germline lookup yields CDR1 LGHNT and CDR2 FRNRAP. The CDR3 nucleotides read TGTGCTAGTGGTTTCGGGACTCTAAATGAAAAACTGTTTTTT. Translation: CASGFGTLNEKLFF.

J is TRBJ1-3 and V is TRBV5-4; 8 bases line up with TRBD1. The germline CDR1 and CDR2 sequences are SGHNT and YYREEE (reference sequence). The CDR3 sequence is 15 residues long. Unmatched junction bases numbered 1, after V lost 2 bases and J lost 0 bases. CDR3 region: CASSFDRGSGNTIYF. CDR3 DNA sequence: TGTGCCAGCAGCTTTGACAGGGGCTCTGGAAACACCATATATTTT.